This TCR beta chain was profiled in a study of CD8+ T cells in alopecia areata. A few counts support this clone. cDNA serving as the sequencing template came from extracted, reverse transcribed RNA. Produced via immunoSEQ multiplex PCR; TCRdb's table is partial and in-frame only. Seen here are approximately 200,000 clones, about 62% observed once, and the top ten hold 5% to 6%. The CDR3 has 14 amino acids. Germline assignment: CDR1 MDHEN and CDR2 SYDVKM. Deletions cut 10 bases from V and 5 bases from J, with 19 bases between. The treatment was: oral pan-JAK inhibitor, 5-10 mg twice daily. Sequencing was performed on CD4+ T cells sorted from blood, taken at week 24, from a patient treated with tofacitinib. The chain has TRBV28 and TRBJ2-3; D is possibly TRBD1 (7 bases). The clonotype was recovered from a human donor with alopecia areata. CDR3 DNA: TGTGCCACCCAAGGGGGCGGGGATATAGATACGCAGTATTTT. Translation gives CATQGGGDIDTQYF.